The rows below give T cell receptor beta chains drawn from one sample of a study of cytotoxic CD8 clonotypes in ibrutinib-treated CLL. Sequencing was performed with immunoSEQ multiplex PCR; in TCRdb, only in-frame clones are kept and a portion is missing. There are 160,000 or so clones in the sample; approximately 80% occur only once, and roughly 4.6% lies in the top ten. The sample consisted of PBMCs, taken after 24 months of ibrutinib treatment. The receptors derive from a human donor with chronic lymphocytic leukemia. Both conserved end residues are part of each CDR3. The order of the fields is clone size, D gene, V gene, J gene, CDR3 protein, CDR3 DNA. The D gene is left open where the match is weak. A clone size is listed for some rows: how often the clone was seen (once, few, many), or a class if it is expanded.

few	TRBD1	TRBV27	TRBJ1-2	CATKGRGLAGYTF	TGTGCCACCAAGGGCAGGGGGCTAGCTGGCTACACCTTC
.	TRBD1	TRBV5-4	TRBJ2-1	CASSPHRGTRWSYNEQFF	TGTGCCAGCAGCCCCCACAGGGGCACGAGGTGGTCCTACAATGAGCAGTTCTTC
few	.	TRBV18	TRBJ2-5	CASSDREETQYF	TGTGCCAGCTCAGACCGAGAAGAGACCCAGTACTTC
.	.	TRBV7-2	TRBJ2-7	CASSHWETEQYF	TGTGCCAGCAGCCACTGGGAGACCGAGCAGTACTTC
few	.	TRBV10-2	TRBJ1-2	CASTGGYGYTF	TGCGCCAGCACCGGAGGCTATGGCTACACCTTC
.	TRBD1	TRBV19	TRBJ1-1	CASSIGGQRNTEAFF	TGTGCCAGTAGTATAGGGGGACAGAGGAACACTGAAGCTTTCTTT
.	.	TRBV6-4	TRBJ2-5	CASSDRVVCGEQETQYF	TGTGCCAGCAGCGACCGAGTGGTTTGCGGGGAGCAAGAGACCCAGTACTTC
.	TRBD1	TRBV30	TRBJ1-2	CAWRGTVRGEGYTF	TGTGCATGGAGGGGGACAGTCAGAGGAGAGGGCTACACCTTC
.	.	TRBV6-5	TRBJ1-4	CASSYHWGGNEKLFF	TGTGCCAGCAGTTACCACTGGGGGGGTAATGAAAAACTGTTTTTT
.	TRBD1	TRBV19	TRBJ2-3	CASTRTGGDTDTQYF	TGTGCCAGTACCAGGACAGGCGGTGACACAGATACGCAGTATTTT
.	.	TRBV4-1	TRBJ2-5	CASSQGSRQTETQYF	TGCGCCAGCAGCCAAGGGTCACGACAGACAGAGACCCAGTACTTC
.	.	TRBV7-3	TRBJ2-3	CASSSHPHTQYF	TGTGCCAGCAGCTCCCATCCGCATACGCAGTATTTT
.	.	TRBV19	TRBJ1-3	CASSIWRGLSGNTIYF	TGTGCCAGTAGTATTTGGCGGGGCCTCTCTGGAAACACCATATATTTT
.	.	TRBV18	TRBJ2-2	CASSGNTGELFF	TGTGCCAGCTCGGGCAACACCGGGGAGCTGTTTTTT
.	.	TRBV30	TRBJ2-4	CAFTGMNIQYF	TGTGCCTTCACAGGAATGAACATTCAGTACTTC
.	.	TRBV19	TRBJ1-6	CASTRREGNSPLHF	TGTGCCAGTACGCGCAGGGAAGGGAATTCACCCCTCCACTTT
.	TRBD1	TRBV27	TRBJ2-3	CASSRDRGTDTQYF	TGTGCCAGCAGTCGGGACAGGGGGACAGATACGCAGTATTTT
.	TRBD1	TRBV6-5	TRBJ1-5	CATGQGAWQPQHF	TGTGCCACAGGACAGGGGGCTTGGCAGCCCCAGCATTTT
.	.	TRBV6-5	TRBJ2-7	CASSSQRTVTYEQYF	TGTGCCAGCAGCTCACAGCGGACCGTTACCTACGAGCAGTACTTC
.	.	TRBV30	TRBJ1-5	CAWSVSSTNNQPQHF	TGTGCCTGGAGTGTGTCCAGTACCAACAATCAGCCCCAGCATTTT
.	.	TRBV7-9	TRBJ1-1	CASSLARQGAEAFF	TGTGCCAGCAGCTTAGCCAGGCAGGGCGCTGAAGCTTTCTTT
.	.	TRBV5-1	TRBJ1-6	CASSLNGGVPLHF	TGCGCCAGCAGCTTGAACGGAGGGGTTCCCCTCCACTTT
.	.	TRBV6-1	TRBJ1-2	CASSESGDARGGYTF	TGTGCCAGCAGTGAATCAGGGGACGCGCGCGGAGGCTACACCTTC
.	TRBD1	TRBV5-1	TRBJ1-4	CASSTGQGFASEKLFF	TGCGCCAGCAGCACCGGACAGGGCTTCGCTTCGGAAAAACTGTTTTTT
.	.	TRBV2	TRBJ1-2	CASSLSGTNYGYTF	TGTGCCAGCAGCTTGTCGGGAACTAACTATGGCTACACCTTC
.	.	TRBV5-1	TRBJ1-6	CASSFGGTGRNSPLHF	TGCGCCAGCAGCTTCGGGGGAACAGGGAGAAATTCACCCCTCCACTTT
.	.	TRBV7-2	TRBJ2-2	CATQGGPTTGELFF	TGTGCCACCCAGGGGGGACCTACCACCGGGGAGCTGTTTTTT
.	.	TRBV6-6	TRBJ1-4	CASSYSSREVKLFF	TGTGCCAGCAGTTACTCTAGCAGGGAGGTAAAACTGTTTTTT
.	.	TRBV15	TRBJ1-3	CATSLGNTIYF	TGTGCCACCAGCTTAGGAAACACCATATATTTT
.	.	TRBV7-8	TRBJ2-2	CASSTDRTSLSTGELFF	TGTGCCAGCAGTACCGACAGGACGAGTCTGAGCACCGGGGAGCTGTTTTTT
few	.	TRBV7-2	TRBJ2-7	CASSLAWQGNYEQYF	TGTGCCAGCAGCTTAGCGTGGCAGGGGAACTACGAGCAGTACTTC
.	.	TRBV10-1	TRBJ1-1	CASSAGQMNTEAFF	TGCGCCAGCAGTGCCGGACAGATGAACACTGAAGCTTTCTTT
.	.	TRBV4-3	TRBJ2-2	CASSQHNTGELFF	TGCGCCAGCAGCCAGCACAACACCGGGGAGCTGTTTTTT
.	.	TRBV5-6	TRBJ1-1	CASSRLNTEAFF	TGTGCCAGCAGCCGCCTCAACACTGAAGCTTTCTTT
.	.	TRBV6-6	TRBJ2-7	CASRFGRPGEYEQYF	TGTGCCAGCAGATTTGGGCGTCCAGGGGAGTACGAGCAGTACTTC
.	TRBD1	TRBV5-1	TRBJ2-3	CASSLDRGADTQYF	TGCGCCAGCAGCTTGGACAGGGGTGCAGATACGCAGTATTTT
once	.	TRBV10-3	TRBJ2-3	CAISDNGRESTDTQYF	TGTGCCATCAGTGATAATGGGCGGGAAAGCACAGATACGCAGTATTTT
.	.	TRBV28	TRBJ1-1	CASSLYRDMNTEAFF	TGTGCCAGCAGTTTGTACAGGGATATGAACACTGAAGCTTTCTTT
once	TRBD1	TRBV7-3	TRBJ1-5	CASSPTGASNQPQHF	TGTGCCAGCAGCCCCACAGGGGCGAGCAATCAGCCCCAGCATTTT
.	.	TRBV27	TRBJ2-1	CASTSYNEQFF	TGTGCCAGCACCTCCTACAATGAGCAGTTCTTC
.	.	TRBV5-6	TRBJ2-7	CASSLPSGYEQYF	TGTGCCAGCAGCTTACCATCAGGCTACGAGCAGTACTTC
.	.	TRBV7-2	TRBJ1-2	CASSLGDRRDGYTF	TGTGCCAGCAGCTTAGGAGACAGGCGTGATGGCTACACCTTC
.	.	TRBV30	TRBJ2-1	CAWSGQGYNEQFF	TGTGCCTGGAGCGGGCAGGGATACAATGAGCAGTTCTTC
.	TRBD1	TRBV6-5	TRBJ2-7	CASSWGQGYVGQYF	TGTGCCAGCAGTTGGGGACAGGGGTACGTGGGACAGTACTTC
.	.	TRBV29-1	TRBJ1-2	CSVEDRGADYGYTF	TGCAGCGTTGAAGATCGGGGGGCGGACTATGGCTACACCTTC
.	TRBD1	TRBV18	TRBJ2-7	CASSPPQGAGSYEQYF	TGTGCCAGCTCACCGCCGCAGGGGGCCGGGAGTTACGAGCAGTACTTC
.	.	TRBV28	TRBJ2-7	CASSLQSYEQYF	TGTGCCAGCAGTTTACAATCCTACGAGCAGTACTTC
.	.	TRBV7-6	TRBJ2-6	CASTLQVASGANVLTF	TGTGCCAGCACCTTGCAGGTGGCCTCTGGGGCCAACGTCCTGACTTTC
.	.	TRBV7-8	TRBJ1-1	CASSLRFAGMGEAFF	TGTGCCAGCAGCTTACGATTCGCGGGGATGGGTGAAGCTTTCTTT
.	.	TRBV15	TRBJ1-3	CATSRARTGSSGNTIYF	TGTGCCACCAGCAGAGCTCGGACGGGGAGCTCTGGAAACACCATATATTTT
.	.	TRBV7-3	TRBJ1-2	CASSPPGTGDGYTF	TGTGCCAGCAGCCCCCCAGGGACTGGGGATGGCTACACCTTC
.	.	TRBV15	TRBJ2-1	CATSRGAGVGYNEQFF	TGTGCCACCAGCAGAGGGGCAGGGGTCGGCTACAATGAGCAGTTCTTC
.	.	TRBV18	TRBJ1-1	CASSETGNTEAFF	TGTGCCAGCTCTGAGACAGGGAACACTGAAGCTTTCTTT
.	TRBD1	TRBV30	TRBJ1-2	CAWSSGQGAYYGYTF	TGTGCCTGGAGTTCTGGACAGGGGGCGTACTATGGCTACACCTTC
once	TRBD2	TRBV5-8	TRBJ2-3	CASSSPPGGDTQYF	TGTGCCAGCAGCTCCCCACCGGGGGGAGATACGCAGTATTTT